This T cell receptor (beta chain) was sequenced in a study of T cell repertoires in cytomegalovirus infection. Study summary: Matching HLA type, along with CMV infection, was indicated by public TCR beta signatures. Study-wide results and limits: Identification of carriers of CMV plus the relevant HLA was achieved through cumulative public TCR beta family frequency.

The V and J ends lost 5 bases and 0 bases respectively, with 12 bases between them. CDR1 and CDR2 (germline): SGHAT, FQDESV (reference sequence). CDR3 length equals 15 residues. TCRdb fed the reads into MiXCR, producing one record per CDR3 protein. The sample yields 680,000 or so distinct CDR3 sequences, 33% seen once. As to this clonotype: Antigen unknown.

The sequencing here drew on cultured PBMCs, taken from culture after CMV antigen stimulation. The chain has TRBV11-1 and TRBJ2-3; D perhaps matches TRBD2 (6 bases). The TCR originated in a human donor in good health (CMV status not recorded). Some clones in this sample may be carry-over from other donors' samples. The DNA for the CDR3 is TGTGCCAGCAGCCTGGGACTGATGAGCACAGATACGCAGTATTTT. Its translation is CASSLGLMSTDTQYF.